This T cell receptor beta chain was recovered during a study of blood T cell repertoires in COVID-19. The assay was immunoSEQ multiplex PCR, and TCRdb's table has in-frame clones only and misses some. The sample contains more than 250,000 clones, roughly 90% of which appear only once. Losses at the gene ends were 11 bases for V and 2 bases for J; bases not matched to a gene: 6. Germline CDR1 and CDR2: LNHDA and SQIVND (reference sequence). The CDR3 consists of 13 residues. This chain connects TRBV19 to TRBJ1-5, with TRBD1 matching 7 bases. Sequenced input: peripheral blood. This receptor was taken from a man in his late teens or twenties who had recovered from COVID-19. The CDR3 loop is CAGGTAGNQPQHF. CDR3 DNA sequence: TGTGCCGGGGGGACAGCGGGCAATCAGCCCCAGCATTTT.